A selection of T cell receptor beta chains follows, all from one sample in a study of T cells in localized non-small cell lung cancer. Sequencing used immunoSEQ multiplex PCR; TCRdb keeps in-frame clones, though not all of them. Of roughly 24,000 clones listed, around 90% were seen once; the top ten hold roughly 20%. The material sequenced was peripheral blood, taken before any cancer treatment. Every receptor here comes from a man aged 40 to 70 with stage I squamous cell lung carcinoma. The CDR3 runs from the conserved cysteine through the conserved F or W. The D gene is left open where the match is weak. Size values are once, few and many counts, or a class for expanded clones, and some rows have none.

J gene | clone size | V gene | D gene | CDR3 protein | CDR3 DNA
TRBJ2-2 | NA | TRBV5-1 | NA | CASSPESGPAGELFF | TGCGCCAGCAGCCCGGAGAGTGGACCGGCCGGGGAGCTGTTTTTT
TRBJ2-2 | NA | TRBV7-2 | NA | CASSLKFGGRTGELFF | TGTGCCAGCAGCTTAAAATTTGGGGGGCGGACCGGGGAGCTGTTTTTT
TRBJ1-6 | NA | TRBV6-5 | NA | CASSYGQGTYNSPLHF | TGTGCCAGCAGTTACGGCCAGGGGACTTATAATTCACCCCTCCACTTT
TRBJ2-7 | NA | TRBV7-9 | NA | CASSPGPYEQYF | TGTGCCAGCAGCCCCGGCCCCTACGAGCAGTACTTC
TRBJ2-2 | NA | TRBV6-1 | NA | CASSVGTHLRYTNTGELFF | TGTGCCAGCAGTGTAGGTACCCACTTGAGATACACGAACACCGGGGAGCTGTTTTTT
TRBJ2-7 | NA | TRBV7-2 | TRBD1 | CASSPRQGSYEQYF | TGTGCCAGCAGCCCAAGACAGGGGTCCTACGAGCAGTACTTC
TRBJ2-1 | NA | TRBV5-6 | TRBD2 | CASSLVGASGHNEQFF | TGTGCCAGCAGCTTGGTAGGGGCTAGCGGTCACAATGAGCAGTTCTTC
TRBJ1-3 | NA | TRBV5-5 | TRBD1 | CASSWGDRRYSGNTIYF | TGTGCCAGCAGTTGGGGGGACAGGCGCTACTCTGGAAACACCATATATTTT
TRBJ2-5 | NA | TRBV30 | NA | CAWSIGGFQETQYF | TGTGCCTGGAGTATCGGGGGATTCCAAGAGACCCAGTACTTC
TRBJ2-7 | NA | TRBV7-2 | TRBD1 | CASSAGTGGKYEQYF | TGCGCCAGCAGCGCCGGGACAGGGGGCAAGTACGAGCAGTACTTC
TRBJ2-2 | few | TRBV7-2 | NA | CASSPNTGELFF | TGTGCCAGCAGCCCTAACACCGGGGAGCTGTTTTTT
TRBJ1-4 | NA | TRBV7-2 | TRBD1 | CASSLAQGAGEKLFF | TGTGCCAGCAGCTTAGCCCAGGGGGCAGGGGAAAAACTGTTTTTT
TRBJ2-7 | NA | TRBV11-2 | NA | CASSFRAAPKSSYEQYF | TGTGCCAGCAGCTTTCGGGCGGCCCCTAAGAGCTCCTACGAGCAGTACTTC
TRBJ2-2 | NA | TRBV7-3 | NA | CASSLPYPRTEGRSGELFF | TGTGCCAGCAGCTTACCCTATCCCCGGACAGAGGGGCGATCCGGGGAGCTGTTTTTT
TRBJ2-7 | NA | TRBV28 | NA | CASSYRGLTYEQYF | TGTGCCAGCAGCTACAGAGGTCTTACCTACGAGCAGTACTTC
TRBJ1-1 | NA | TRBV4-1 | NA | CASSQHTFTRMNTEAFF | TGCGCCAGCAGCCAACACACTTTCACGCGGATGAACACTGAAGCTTTCTTT
TRBJ2-3 | NA | TRBV13 | TRBD2 | CASSPSLARGDTQYF | TGTGCCAGCAGCCCCTCACTAGCGCGAGGGGATACGCAGTATTTT
TRBJ2-3 | NA | TRBV4-3 | TRBD1 | CASGKWGTGSGTQYF | TGCGCCAGCGGTAAATGGGGGACAGGGTCAGGGACGCAGTATTTT